One sample yielded the 20 T cell receptor beta chains listed below, sequenced in a study of a mutant IDH1 vaccine in newly diagnosed glioma. Clones were sequenced by immunoSEQ multiplex PCR, and TCRdb holds only the in-frame ones, with some missing. The repertoire holds around 40,000 clones, roughly four fifths seen once, with over 10% in the top ten. The time point: week 5, during vaccination. Vaccination comprised doses that each held 300 ug of mutant IDH1 20-mer peptide, plus topical imiquimod. What these receptors recognize is not known. Sequenced material: PBMCs, taken from a glioma patient whose treatment included an IDH1 peptide vaccine. The source of these receptors is a man in his forties or fifties with glioma.

This chain joins TRBV7-9 and TRBJ2-7, with no clear D. Deletions cut 1 base from V and 4 bases from J, with 5 bases between. There are 12 residues in the CDR3. Germline assignment: CDR1 SEHNR and CDR2 FQNEAQ (reference sequence). CDR3 loop: CASSLDVYEQYF. CDR3 DNA sequence: TGTGCCAGCAGCTTAGACGTATACGAGCAGTACTTC.

The chain combines TRBV14 with TRBJ2-5, with D perhaps matching TRBD1 or TRBD2 (5 bases each). V was trimmed by 8 bases and J by 0 bases, leaving 10 bases between them. The CDR3 loop spans 13 amino acids. CDR1 is SGHDN, CDR2 FVKESK, per germline. CDR3 sequence reads: CASRGEYQETQYF. CDR3 in DNA: TGTGCCAGCCGAGGGGAGTACCAAGAGACCCAGTACTTC.

J is TRBJ1-5 and V is TRBV2; no clear D. Germline assignment: CDR1 SNHLY and CDR2 FYNNEI. The CDR3 is 13 amino acids. Trimming cost V 7 bases and J 0 bases, with 7 bases left between them. The CDR3 DNA sequence: TGTGCCAGCAAACAATATAGCAATCAGCCCCAGCATTTT. Amino acid sequence: CASKQYSNQPQHF.

The gene calls are TRBV2 and TRBJ2-5; perhaps TRBD2 as D (6 bases). This CDR3 has 14 amino acids. Germline CDR1 reads SNHLY; CDR2 reads FYNNEI. Trimming pared 5 bases from V and 4 bases from J, leaving 14 bases between. The CDR3 DNA sequence: TGTGCCAGCAGTTTACTACTAGCCGCAGAGACCCAGTACTTC. It is translated as CASSLLLAAETQYF.

This clone has just one count. The chain couples TRBV29-1 to TRBJ1-1; D uncertain. V lost 7 bases and J lost 8, with 23 bases in between. Germline assignment: CDR1 SQVTM and CDR2 ANQGSEA. The CDR3 spans 14 residues. The CDR3 bases are TGCAGCGCCTCATCTTCGGACCTTTTCGGAGAAGCTTTCTTT. This translates into CSASSSDLFGEAFF.

This clone was seen a single time. This sequence joins TRBV5-6 and TRBJ2-3; no firm D call. The V gene lost 6 bases and the J gene lost 1 base, with 9 bases spanning the gap. The CDR3 covers 13 residues. The germline V gene has CDR1 SGHDT and CDR2 YYEEEE. This CDR3 reads CASIRVGTDTQYF. The CDR3 coding sequence is TGTGCCAGCATCAGAGTGGGCACAGATACGCAGTATTTT.

This clone has only a few counts. J is TRBJ1-4 and V is TRBV4-3; no clear D. Between the trimmed V and J ends, which lost 3 bases and 1 base, there was a span of 9 bases. The CDR3 is made up of 15 amino acids. CDR1 is LGHNA, CDR2 YSLEER, per germline. CDR3 sequence: CASSHSAGTNEKLFF. The CDR3 region has the DNA TGCGCCAGCAGCCATTCGGCGGGAACTAATGAAAAACTGTTTTTT.

V and J are TRBV7-8 and TRBJ2-2; D ambiguous. The CDR3 is 17 amino acids. The V gene's germline CDR1 is SGHVS and CDR2 FQNEAQ. With 5 bases removed from V and 1 base from J, the gap between germline ends came to 17 bases. DNA of the CDR3: TGTGCCAGCAGCCTCCGGACGGCCTATGGGAACACCGGGGAGCTGTTTTTT. Protein product: CASSLRTAYGNTGELFF.

The chain joins TRBV28 to TRBJ2-7; D is perhaps TRBD2 (6 bases). Trimming removed 7 bases from V and 2 bases from J, with 15 bases in between. Germline lookup yields CDR1 MDHEN and CDR2 SYDVKM. CDR3 length equals 14 residues. The CDR3 reads CASNWRARAYEQYF. CDR3 nucleotide sequence: TGTGCCAGCAATTGGAGGGCTAGGGCCTACGAGCAGTACTTC. Full variable domain (rest looked up from reference TRBV28 and TRBJ2-7): DVKVTQSSRYLVKRTGEKVFLECVQDMDHENMFWYRQDPGLGLRLIYFSYDVKMKEKGDIPEGYSVSREKKERFSLILESASTNQTSMYLCASNWRARAYEQYFGPGTRLTVT.

The chain carries TRBV2 and TRBJ1-2; D is unclear. V was trimmed by 6 bases and J by 4 bases, leaving 15 bases between them. The germline gives CDR1 SNHLY, CDR2 FYNNEI. The CDR3 contains 14 residues. This CDR3 is CASSSREGSYGYTF. In DNA, the CDR3 is TGTGCCAGCAGCAGCCGGGAGGGTAGCTATGGCTACACCTTC.

This clone was seen a few times. The V call is TRBV4-2, the J call TRBJ2-6, with D unclear. CDR1 LGHNA and CDR2 YNFKEQ come from the germline V gene. V was trimmed by 0 bases and J by 0 bases, leaving 6 bases between them. The CDR3 covers 16 residues. The CDR3 DNA reads TGTGCCAGCAGCCAAGATACGGGCTCTGGGGCCAACGTCCTGACTTTC. This translates into CASSQDTGSGANVLTF.

The V gene is TRBV2, the J gene TRBJ2-1; D is possibly TRBD1 (6 bases). V shed 6 bases and J shed 0 bases, with 9 bases lying between them. Germline CDR1 and CDR2: SNHLY and FYNNEI. This CDR3 is built from 14 residues. The CDR3 DNA follows: TGTGCCAGCAGAACAGGGAGCTCCTACAATGAGCAGTTCTTC. Encoded protein: CASRTGSSYNEQFF.

This clone was picked up one time. The chain carries TRBV6-4 and TRBJ1-1; TRBD1 might be the D (5 bases). Germline V gene lookup returns CDR1 MRHNA and CDR2 SNTAGT. CDR3 length equals 15 residues. With 2 bases removed from V and 4 bases from J, the gap between germline ends came to 14 bases. Written as DNA, the CDR3 is TGTGCCAGCAGTGACGGGGCAGGGCCCACCACTGAAGCTTTCTTT. Encoded protein: CASSDGAGPTTEAFF.

The sample holds a few counts of this clone. This rearrangement joins TRBV15 to TRBJ1-1; D is uncertain. V lost 5 bases, J lost 0 bases, and 10 bases lay in between. CDR1 and CDR2 from the germline V gene are LNHNV and YYDKDF (reference sequence). The CDR3 loop spans 14 amino acids. As DNA, the CDR3 is TGTGCCACCAGCCGTTCAGACATGAACACTGAAGCTTTCTTT. Amino acid sequence: CATSRSDMNTEAFF.

This chain links TRBV5-1 with TRBJ1-1; D is possibly TRBD1 (5 bases). The V end lost 4 bases, the J end lost 1 base, and 8 bases lay between the germline ends. The CDR3 length is 13 residues. Germline V gene lookup returns CDR1 SGHRS and CDR2 YFSETQ. The CDR3 spells CASSTRGNTEAFF. CDR3 bases: TGCGCCAGCAGCACTAGGGGGAACACTGAAGCTTTCTTT.

V and J are TRBV11-2 and TRBJ2-7, with a possible D match to TRBD1 (6 bases). The V end was cut by 2 bases, the J end by 5 bases, with 7 bases between. CDR3 length equals 12 residues. The germline CDR1 and CDR2 sequences are SGHAT and FQNNGV. CDR3 sequence: CASSLTGNEQYF. The CDR3 DNA follows: TGTGCCAGCAGCTTAACAGGGAACGAGCAGTACTTC. Full variable domain (outside the CDR3, taken from reference TRBV11-2 and TRBJ2-7): EAGVAQSPRYKIIEKRQSVAFWCNPISGHATLYWYQQILGQGPKLLIQFQNNGVVDDSQLPKDRFSAERLKGVDSTLKIQPAKLEDSAVYLCASSLTGNEQYFGPGTRLTVT.

This rearrangement joins TRBV27 to TRBJ1-2; 12 nucleotides line up with TRBD1. Germline CDR1 MNHEY, CDR2 SMNVEV (reference sequence). The CDR3 sequence is 13 residues long. V dropped 11 bases and J dropped 6; count of bases not matched to a gene: 7. CDR3 sequence (DNA): TGTGCCTCCTGGGACAGGGGGCTGAATGGCTACACCTTC. It encodes CASWDRGLNGYTF.

CDR3 in DNA: TGTGCCAGCAGTAAGTCCCTGAACTATGGCTACACCTTC. This sequence encodes CASSKSLNYGYTF. The chain couples TRBV5-4 to TRBJ1-2, with D uncertain. V was cut by 5 bases and J by 2 bases, with 10 bases left in between. The CDR3 spans 13 residues. CDR1 and CDR2 from the germline V gene are SGHNT and YYREEE (reference sequence).

The chain links TRBV5-1 to TRBJ1-3; 7 bases map to TRBD1. V was clipped by 0 bases and J by 3 bases; unmatched bases: 6. The CDR3 has 16 amino acids. The germline gives CDR1 SGHRS, CDR2 YFSETQ. CDR3 sequence (DNA): TGCGCCAGCAGCTTGGCCGGGACAGCTTATGGAAACACCATATATTTT. It is translated as CASSLAGTAYGNTIYF. The variable domain in full, completed from reference TRBV5-1 and TRBJ1-3, reads KAGVTQTPRYLIKTRGQQVTLSCSPISGHRSVSWYQQTPGQGLQFLFEYFSETQRNKGNFPGRFSGRQFSNSRSEMNVSTLELGDSALYLCASSLAGTAYGNTIYFGEGSWLTVV.

A single count supports this clone. The chain uses TRBV7-9 and TRBJ1-5; no firm D call. The V gene's germline CDR1 is SEHNR and CDR2 FQNEAQ (reference sequence). The CDR3 runs 15 residues. The V end was cut by 2 bases, the J end by 0 bases, with 8 bases between. The CDR3 protein is CASSLMGSSNQPQHF. CDR3 nucleotides: TGTGCCAGCAGCTTAATGGGTTCTAGCAATCAGCCCCAGCATTTT.